Below are 7 T cell receptor beta chains sequenced from a single sample in a study of cytomegalovirus exposure and HLA in healthy donors. Produced via immunoSEQ multiplex PCR; TCRdb's table is partial and in-frame only. The data show fewer than 250,000 clones, with approximately 80% seen just once and more than 13% held by the top ten. Sequencing was carried out using PBMCs. The receptors stem from a woman aged 25 to 39 in good health and CMV-seropositive.

J is TRBJ2-7 and V is TRBV11-2, with 7 bases that match TRBD1. J gave up 2 bases and V 5 bases, and 9 bases lay outside the gene matches. CDR1 SGHAT and CDR2 FQNNGV come from the germline V gene. The CDR3 runs to 15 residues. As DNA, the CDR3 is TGTGCCAGCAGCCTCCAGACAGGGATGGCCTACGAGCAGTACTTC. This translates into CASSLQTGMAYEQYF.

Only one count was recorded for this clone. The chain is built from TRBV5-1 and TRBJ2-3; D gene unclear. CDR1 and CDR2 (germline): SGHRS, YFSETQ. The CDR3 sequence is 17 residues long. With 1 base removed from V and 2 bases from J, the gap between germline ends came to 17 bases. DNA of the CDR3: TGCGCCAGCAGCTTGTCCCGTATCGGCCTTATCACAGATACGCAGTATTTT. Its protein product is CASSLSRIGLITDTQYF.

This clone was observed once. The chain uses TRBV7-2 and TRBJ2-7, with TRBD2 as a possible D gene (5 bases). Germline CDR1 reads SGHTA; CDR2 reads FQGNSA. The CDR3 sequence is 12 residues long. V lost 6 bases, J lost 6 bases, and 12 bases lay in between. CDR3 bases: TGTGCCAGCAGTTATTCCCGGGGCGAGCAGTACTTC. Translation: CASSYSRGEQYF. Combining the CDR3 with reference TRBV7-2 and TRBJ2-7 gives the whole variable domain GAGVSQSPSNKVTEKGKDVELRCDPISGHTALYWYRQSLGQGLEFLIYFQGNSAPDKSGLPSDRFSAERTGGSVSTLTIQRTQQEDSAVYLCASSYSRGEQYFGPGTRLTVT.

J is TRBJ2-2 and V is TRBV29-1, with 7 positions matching TRBD1. V was pared by 5 bases and J by 2 bases, with 8 bases of the junction left unmatched. The germline CDR1 and CDR2 sequences are SQVTM and ANQGSEA. CDR3 size: 15 residues. The CDR3 protein is CSVNPGTDNTGELFF. The CDR3 nucleotides are TGCAGCGTTAACCCCGGGACAGATAACACCGGGGAGCTGTTTTTT.

The chain is built from TRBV2 and TRBJ2-7, with D possibly TRBD2 on 7 matching bases. V lost 8 bases and J lost 7, with 33 bases in between. The CDR3 has 18 residues. Germline CDR1 is SNHLY and CDR2 is FYNNEI. CDR3 sequence reads: CASLLLGASGGGLTEQYF. In DNA, the CDR3 is TGTGCCAGCCTTTTGCTCGGGGCTAGCGGAGGGGGGCTTACAGAGCAGTACTTC.

In this sample, this clone turned up once. V is TRBV7-8 and J is TRBJ2-7, with D possibly matching TRBD2 (5 bases). This CDR3 comprises 14 residues. Germline V gives CDR1 SGHVS, CDR2 FQNEAQ. V was shortened by 6 bases and J by 2 bases, with 14 bases between the two germline ends. The CDR3 nucleotides are TGTGCCAGCAGTTTTGGAGCGGTTACCTACGAGCAGTACTTC. Translating it yields CASSFGAVTYEQYF.

The chain joins TRBV27 to TRBJ2-7; 12 nucleotides align to TRBD2. With V trimmed by 5 bases and J by 0 bases, 2 bases remained unmatched. CDR1 MNHEY and CDR2 SMNVEV come from the germline V gene (reference sequence). This CDR3 region has 15 residues. Here the CDR3 DNA reads TGTGCCAGCAGTACTAGCGGGAGGTCCTCCTACGAGCAGTACTTC. This translates into CASSTSGRSSYEQYF.